These 25 T cell receptor beta chains share one sample of origin, sequenced in a study of PD-L1 blockade in urothelial cancer. The repertoire was sequenced with immunoSEQ multiplex PCR; TCRdb's copy has only in-frame clones and lacks some. The repertoire holds about 50,000 clones, with about 72% as singletons. The sequencing here drew on PBMCs, taken around atezolizumab (anti-PD-L1) treatment. The source is a man between 65 and 85 years old with urothelial cancer.

The chain links TRBV28 to TRBJ1-2; tentatively, D is TRBD1 (6 bases). The length of the CDR3 is 14 residues. V dropped 3 bases and J dropped 3 bases, with 11 bases sitting between them. CDR1 and CDR2 (germline): MDHEN, SYDVKM. The DNA for the CDR3 is TGTGCCAGCAGTTTTCAGCACAGGGACTATGGCTACACCTTC. Encoded protein: CASSFQHRDYGYTF.

The genes are TRBV5-1 and TRBJ2-5, with 7 bases fitting TRBD2. The CDR3 consists of 13 residues. Looked up from germline, CDR1 is SGHRS and CDR2 is YFSETQ. After removal of 4 bases from V and 3 bases from J, the junction contained 3 bases not matched to a gene. The CDR3 protein is CASSPGTKETQYF. The CDR3 DNA reads TGCGCCAGCAGCCCCGGGACTAAAGAGACCCAGTACTTC.

Only a few counts were recorded for this clone. This chain joins TRBV2 and TRBJ2-6; the D gene is possibly TRBD1 (6 bases). V lost 7 bases to trimming and J lost 4 bases, with 14 bases between them. Germline values: CDR1 SNHLY, CDR2 FYNNEI. The CDR3 covers 15 residues. The CDR3 DNA sequence: TGTGCCAGCAAGGCAGGGGTCATGGGGGCCAACGTCCTGACTTTC. The encoded protein is CASKAGVMGANVLTF.

This chain uses TRBV5-4 with TRBJ2-1, with TRBD2 identical over 7 bases. CDR1 and CDR2 from the germline V gene are SGHNT and YYREEE (reference sequence). The junction had 6 bases not matched to a gene; V was cut back by 3 bases and J by 3 bases. The CDR3 has 15 amino acids. CDR3 sequence (DNA): TGTGCCAGCAGCTCCAAGCAGCGGGGCTACAATGAGCAGTTCTTC. Translated, it gives CASSSKQRGYNEQFF.

This sequence joins TRBV7-9 and TRBJ1-3; the D gene is possibly TRBD1 (5 bases). Trimming shortened V by 4 bases and J by 8 bases, and 15 bases separated the two germline ends. This CDR3 is 14 amino acids long. Germline CDR1 is SEHNR and CDR2 is FQNEAQ (reference sequence). The CDR3 region has the DNA TGTGCCAGCAGCTACGGCCAGGGAGGAGACACCATATATTTT. Translated: CASSYGQGGDTIYF.

This clone was counted only a few times. This rearrangement joins TRBV6-1 to TRBJ1-2; D gene uncertain. The germline V gene encodes CDR1 MNHNS and CDR2 SASEGT. The CDR3 spans 14 residues. Between the trimmed V and J ends, which lost 1 base and 4 bases, there was a span of 10 bases. This chain's CDR3 is CASSEGGEGYGYTF. CDR3 DNA: TGTGCCAGCAGTGAAGGGGGAGAGGGCTATGGCTACACCTTC.

This chain links TRBV7-2 with TRBJ1-5; 10 bases agree with TRBD1. Trimming took 1 base from V and 2 from J; bases not matched to a gene: 2. Germline loops: CDR1 SGHTA, CDR2 FQGNSA. The CDR3 spans 16 residues. DNA of the CDR3: TGTGCCAGCAGCTTAGGACAGGGGGCAGGCAATCAGCCCCAGCATTTT. Translation gives CASSLGQGAGNQPQHF.

The chain recombines TRBV7-2 with TRBJ2-5, with TRBD1 matching 8 bases. This CDR3 is 14 amino acids long. The germline V gene has CDR1 SGHTA and CDR2 FQGNSA. The V and J ends lost 4 bases and 2 bases, in that order; junction bases with no gene match: 3. The CDR3 DNA sequence: TGTGCCAGCAGCTCTCGACAGGGGCAAGAGACCCAGTACTTC. This translates into CASSSRQGQETQYF.

This chain connects TRBV29-1 to TRBJ2-3, with TRBD2 as a possible D gene (5 bases). The CDR3 spans 11 residues. V gave up 4 bases and J gave up 5 bases, with 7 bases separating them. The germline V gene encodes CDR1 SQVTM and CDR2 ANQGSEA. In DNA, the CDR3 is TGCAGCGTTGCGGGAATAGATACGCAGTATTTT. It is translated as CSVAGIDTQYF.

This clone occurred once. V gene TRBV5-1 combines with J gene TRBJ2-3, with TRBD2 matching 9 bases. This CDR3 spans 16 amino acids. Germline CDR1 is SGHRS and CDR2 is YFSETQ. V lost 3 bases to trimming and J lost 2 bases; unmatched junction nucleotides: 7. This CDR3 is CASSSPTSGYTDTQYF. The CDR3, as DNA: TGCGCCAGCAGCTCCCCGACTAGCGGATACACAGATACGCAGTATTTT.

V gene TRBV5-4 combines with J gene TRBJ2-3; 12 positions match TRBD2. Per the germline V gene, CDR1 is SGHNT and CDR2 is YYREEE (reference sequence). CDR3 size: 18 residues. V gave up 4 bases and J gave up 0 bases; unmatched junction bases: 9. The CDR3 nucleotides read TGTGCCAGCAGCGGAAGAGTCGGACTAGCGGGAAGCACAGATACGCAGTATTTT. Protein: CASSGRVGLAGSTDTQYF.

The V and J genes are TRBV9 and TRBJ2-7, with D perhaps matching TRBD1 (5 bases). Between the trimmed V and J ends, which lost 0 bases and 0 bases, there was a span of 13 bases. Germline-derived CDR1 and CDR2 are SGDLS and YYNGEE. The CDR3 has 16 amino acids. CDR3 loop: CASSVGDRRSSYEQYF. CDR3 nucleotide sequence: TGTGCCAGCAGCGTAGGAGACAGACGGAGCTCCTACGAGCAGTACTTC.

V is TRBV13 and J is TRBJ2-1; 10 bases map to TRBD2. CDR3 size: 18 residues. Germline CDR1 PRHDT, CDR2 FYEKMQ (reference sequence). The V segment lost 5 bases and the J segment 0 bases; nucleotides outside the gene matches: 10. CDR3 bases: TGTGCCAGCAGCACACTAGCGGGAATCCCGAGCTCCTACAATGAGCAGTTCTTC. Translating it yields CASSTLAGIPSSYNEQFF.

This chain joins TRBV18 and TRBJ2-1; 14 bases line up with TRBD2. CDR3 length equals 16 residues. CDR1 and CDR2 (germline): KGHSH, LQKENI. V trimming: 3 bases; J trimming: 10 bases; junction bases outside the gene matches: 8. In DNA form, the CDR3 reads TGTGCCAGCTCACCGCCGGGACTAGCGGGGGAGGGAGAGCAGTTCTTC. Translating it yields CASSPPGLAGEGEQFF. The variable domain in full, with the rest retrieved from reference TRBV18 and TRBJ2-1, is NAGVMQNPRHLVRRRGQEARLRCSPMKGHSHVYWYRQLPEEGLKFMVYLQKENIIDESGMPKERFSAEFPKEGPSILRIQQVVRGDSAAYFCASSPPGLAGEGEQFFGPGTRLTVL.

The chain has TRBV7-3 and TRBJ2-1, with 8 positions matching TRBD1. This CDR3 is built from 15 residues. Germline assignment: CDR1 SGHTA and CDR2 FQGTGA. The junction had 6 bases not matched to a gene; V was cut back by 0 bases and J by 8 bases. This CDR3 is CASSLTPSTGDEQFF. CDR3 coding DNA: TGTGCCAGCAGCTTAACCCCTTCGACAGGGGATGAGCAGTTCTTC. Full variable domain (outside the CDR3, taken from reference TRBV7-3 and TRBJ2-1): GAGVSQTPSNKVTEKGKYVELRCDPISGHTALYWYRQSLGQGPEFLIYFQGTGAADDSGLPNDRFFAVRPEGSVSTLKIQRTERGDSAVYLCASSLTPSTGDEQFFGPGTRLTVL.

The CDR3 DNA follows: TGCAGCGTGAGAAAGCGGGGGGGCTACAATGAGCAGTTCTTC. Amino acids: CSVRKRGGYNEQFF. The chain has TRBV29-1 and TRBJ2-1, with TRBD2 matching over 10 bases. Germline V gene lookup returns CDR1 SQVTM and CDR2 ANQGSEA. The trim removed 6 bases at V and 3 bases at J, leaving 5 bases unmatched. CDR3 size: 14 residues.

This chain connects TRBV7-9 to TRBJ2-1; D is perhaps TRBD2 (5 bases). The germline V gene encodes CDR1 SEHNR and CDR2 FQNEAQ (reference sequence). The CDR3 covers 15 residues. V was shortened by 2 bases and J by 5 bases, with 13 bases between the two germline ends. The DNA for the CDR3 is TGTGCCAGCAGCTTATCGGACTCCCATAACAATGAGCAGTTCTTC. It encodes CASSLSDSHNNEQFF.

This clone occurred a few times. This rearrangement joins TRBV19 to TRBJ1-5; tentatively, D is TRBD1 (5 bases). The CDR3 consists of 14 residues. V gave up 2 bases and J gave up 7 bases, with 12 bases separating them. Germline CDR1 reads LNHDA; CDR2 reads SQIVND (reference sequence). The DNA for the CDR3 is TGTGCCAGTAGTATAAGGGGCAGGGTGCAGCCCCAGCATTTT. It specifies CASSIRGRVQPQHF.

V gene TRBV19 combines with J gene TRBJ1-2; D not certain. V lost 7 bases, J lost 4 bases, and 10 bases lay in between. Germline values: CDR1 LNHDA, CDR2 SQIVND (reference sequence). There are 12 residues in the CDR3. The CDR3 DNA reads TGTGCCAGTACAGTTTCGGGCTATGGCTACACCTTC. Translated, it gives CASTVSGYGYTF.

The rearrangement links TRBV5-1 to TRBJ2-1; D is ambiguous. Germline-derived CDR1 and CDR2 are SGHRS and YFSETQ. The CDR3 contains 13 residues. V lost 4 bases to trimming and J lost 3 bases, with 8 bases between them. The CDR3 sequence: CASSPGHYNEQFF. CDR3 nucleotides: TGCGCCAGCAGCCCGGGTCACTACAATGAGCAGTTCTTC. The full variable domain, rest sourced from reference TRBV5-1 and TRBJ2-1, is KAGVTQTPRYLIKTRGQQVTLSCSPISGHRSVSWYQQTPGQGLQFLFEYFSETQRNKGNFPGRFSGRQFSNSRSEMNVSTLELGDSALYLCASSPGHYNEQFFGPGTRLTVL.

V usage is TRBV14 and J usage is TRBJ2-1, with 8 bases matching TRBD2. V was pared by 6 bases and J by 0 bases, with 10 bases of the junction left unmatched. CDR1 and CDR2 from the germline V gene are SGHDN and FVKESK. The CDR3 runs to 17 residues. CDR3: CASSRRGLDVSYNEQFF. The CDR3 nucleotides are TGTGCCAGCAGTCGCCGGGGACTAGACGTCTCCTACAATGAGCAGTTCTTC.

V gene TRBV7-3 combines with J gene TRBJ2-3, with 7 bases that match TRBD1. This CDR3 has 13 residues. Germline V gives CDR1 SGHTA, CDR2 FQGTGA. With 5 bases clipped from V and 5 bases from J, the junction kept 4 bases outside the gene matches. The CDR3 reads CASSGSGGDTQYF. DNA for the CDR3: TGTGCCAGCAGCGGGTCAGGGGGAGATACGCAGTATTTT.

The V call is TRBV5-4, the J call TRBJ2-7, with D perhaps matching TRBD2 (6 bases). This CDR3 contains 15 residues. Trimming took 3 bases from V and 3 from J, leaving 16 bases between them. The germline CDR1 and CDR2 sequences are SGHNT and YYREEE (reference sequence). In DNA, the CDR3 is TGTGCCAGCAGCTCCGGAGGGCAGGGTTTCTACGAGCAGTACTTC. Its translation: CASSSGGQGFYEQYF.

The rearrangement joins TRBV7-9 to TRBJ1-4; 7 bases fit TRBD1. The germline V gene encodes CDR1 SEHNR and CDR2 FQNEAQ (reference sequence). After removal of 0 bases from V and 7 bases from J, the junction contained 2 bases not matched to a gene. This CDR3 contains 14 residues. The CDR3 spells CASSLAQGGEKLFF. The CDR3 nucleotides are TGTGCCAGCAGCTTAGCCCAGGGGGGTGAAAAACTGTTTTTT. Variable domain in full (rest from reference TRBV7-9 and TRBJ1-4): DTGVSQNPRHKITKRGQNVTFRCDPISEHNRLYWYRQTLGQGPEFLTYFQNEAQLEKSRLLSDRFSAERPKGSFSTLEIQRTEQGDSAMYLCASSLAQGGEKLFFGSGTQLSVL.

This clone came up a few times. The genes are TRBV29-1 and TRBJ2-1; 7 bases are a match to TRBD1. The CDR3 spans 13 residues. Germline V lookup: CDR1 SQVTM, CDR2 ANQGSEA. The V and J ends lost 6 bases and 4 bases, in that order; junction bases with no gene match: 6. The CDR3 spells CSVRTGKYNEQFF. In DNA, the CDR3 is TGCAGCGTGCGGACAGGAAAATACAATGAGCAGTTCTTC.